This T cell receptor beta chain emerged from a study of beta chain features in type 1 diabetes. The study reverse transcribed the entire isolated RNA, so it sequenced expressed TCRB transcripts. Assay: immunoSEQ multiplex PCR; the TCRdb copy retains only in-frame clones and omits some. The table has over 150,000 clones, 10% to 15% seen once. This clone was counted between two and nine times. V dropped 7 bases and J dropped 1 base, with 10 bases sitting between them. The CDR3 covers 13 residues. The germline CDR1 and CDR2 sequences are LNHDA and SQIVND (reference sequence). The V call is TRBV19, the J call TRBJ2-5; D is ambiguous. This TCR came from a woman younger than 30 in good health. Sequencing was carried out using central memory CD4+ T cells from blood. CDR3 protein: CASKKSSQETQYF. The CDR3, as DNA: TGTGCCAGTAAGAAGAGTTCCCAAGAGACCCAGTACTTC.